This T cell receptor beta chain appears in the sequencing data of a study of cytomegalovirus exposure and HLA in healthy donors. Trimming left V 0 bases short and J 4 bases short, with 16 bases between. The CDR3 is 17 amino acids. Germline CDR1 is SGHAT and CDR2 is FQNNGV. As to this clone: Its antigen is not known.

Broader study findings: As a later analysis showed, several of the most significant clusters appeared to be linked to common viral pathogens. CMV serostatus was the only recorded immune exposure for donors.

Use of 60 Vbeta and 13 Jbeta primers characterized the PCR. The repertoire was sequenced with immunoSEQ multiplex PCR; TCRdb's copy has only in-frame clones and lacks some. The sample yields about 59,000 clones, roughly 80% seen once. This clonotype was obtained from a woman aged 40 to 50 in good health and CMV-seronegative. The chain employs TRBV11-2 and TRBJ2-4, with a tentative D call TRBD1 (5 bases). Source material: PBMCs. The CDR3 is CASSLDPYRQLKNIQYF. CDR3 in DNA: TGTGCCAGCAGCTTAGATCCATACCGACAGTTGAAAAACATTCAGTACTTC.